This passage covers 12 T cell receptor beta chains from one sample sequenced in a study of T-cell reconstitution after alpha-beta-depleted transplantation in children. For TCRbeta, the library was prepared with unique molecular identifiers. Each CDR3 protein is one row after TCRdb ran MiXCR on the PCR reads. The data contain about half a million distinct CDR3 sequences, around 12% of them seen just once; the ten biggest clones take up about 5.4%. This specimen was PBMCs from the stem cell graft donor, taken from the stem cell graft. The receptors shown here come from a human donor who donated a stem cell graft to a child with combined immunodeficiency.

This clonotype was recorded many times. J is TRBJ2-5 and V is TRBV7-9; D is unclear. There are 11 residues in the CDR3. CDR1 is SEHNR and CDR2 is FQNEAQ in the germline V gene (reference sequence). V lost 6 bases and J 4 bases, leaving 6 bases between the germline ends. This CDR3 reads CASSSTETQYF. The CDR3, as DNA: TGTGCCAGCAGTTCAACAGAGACCCAGTACTTC.

This clonotype was seen ten or more times. This chain joins TRBV12-3 or TRBV12-4 and TRBJ2-1, with D uncertain. The V and J ends lost 3 bases and 7 bases respectively, with 10 bases between them. This CDR3 has 13 residues. This CDR3 reads CASSFIAPNEQFF. Written as DNA, the CDR3 is TGTGCCAGCAGTTTTATTGCCCCAAATGAGCAGTTCTTC.

This clonotype was recorded a few times. V and J are TRBV7-2 and TRBJ2-5; a possible D gene is TRBD2 (6 bases). The germline V and J ends were trimmed by 0 bases and 5 bases, with 13 bases remaining between them. Germline CDR1 and CDR2: SGHTA and FQGNSA. CDR3 length equals 15 residues. Here the CDR3 reads CASSLAQVGGETQYF. Written as DNA, the CDR3 is TGTGCCAGCAGCTTAGCGCAGGTCGGGGGTGAGACCCAGTACTTC.

The chain recombines TRBV6-2 or TRBV6-3 with TRBJ2-4; 7 nucleotides align to TRBD2. The V gene's germline CDR1 is MNHEY and CDR2 SVGEGT. The CDR3 runs 16 residues. Trimming at V came to 2 bases and at J to 1 base, leaving 5 bases not matched to a gene. CDR3 DNA sequence: TGTGCCAGCAGTTACGCGGGGGATTCCGCCAAAAACATTCAGTACTTC. Protein sequence: CASSYAGDSAKNIQYF.

The gene calls are TRBV5-1 and TRBJ1-1; TRBD1 is a possible D gene (5 bases). V gave up 5 bases and J gave up 1 base, with 12 bases separating them. The length of the CDR3 is 14 residues. CDR1 SGHRS and CDR2 YFSETQ come from the germline V gene. CDR3 sequence reads: CASRPPGTNTEAFF. Written as DNA, the CDR3 is TGCGCCAGCAGACCCCCCGGGACGAACACTGAAGCTTTCTTT.

CDR3 sequence (DNA): TGTGCCAGCAGTTACTCGCCCGACAGTGGGAATCAGCCCCAGCATTTT. Protein sequence: CASSYSPDSGNQPQHF. This sequence joins TRBV6-5 and TRBJ1-5, with D maybe TRBD1 (5 bases). The CDR3 spans 16 residues. V was trimmed by 0 bases and J by 4 bases, leaving 13 bases between them. The V gene's germline CDR1 is MNHEY and CDR2 SVGAGI.

This clonotype was seen many times. The gene calls are TRBV12-3 or TRBV12-4 and TRBJ2-7; D uncertain. Trimming left V 4 bases short and J 3 bases short, with 10 bases between. The CDR3 totals 13 residues. This chain's CDR3 is CASSSTPDYEQYF. CDR3 in DNA: TGTGCCAGCAGTTCAACTCCAGACTACGAGCAGTACTTC.

The chain uses TRBV20-1 and TRBJ2-5; D ambiguous. V was cut by 4 bases and J by 5 bases, with 11 bases left in between. CDR3 length equals 12 residues. CDR1 is DFQATT and CDR2 is SNEGSKA in the germline V gene (reference sequence). The CDR3 coding sequence is TGCAGTGCTATGGGCCCTCGGGAGACCCAGTACTTC. It translates to CSAMGPRETQYF.

This clonotype showed up many times. This rearrangement joins TRBV25-1 to TRBJ1-4, with 9 bases fitting TRBD1. Germline CDR1 and CDR2: MGHDK and SYGVNS. This CDR3 contains 14 residues. Germline trimming cut 3 bases from V and 7 bases from J; bases unmatched to any gene: 3. The CDR3 bases are TGTGCCAGCAGTGACGGACAGGGGAGTGAAAAACTGTTTTTT. It yields the protein CASSDGQGSEKLFF.

The chain couples TRBV4-3 to TRBJ2-3; 8 nucleotides agree with TRBD2. Germline lookup yields CDR1 LGHNA and CDR2 YSLEER. The V and J ends lost 4 bases and 0 bases, in that order; junction bases with no gene match: 15. This CDR3 contains 19 residues. The CDR3 DNA reads as TGCGCCAGCAGCCTTAACTCCTTCTACGGGAGGGGTAGCACAGATACGCAGTATTTT. This codes for CASSLNSFYGRGSTDTQYF.

This clonotype was counted only a few times. This sequence joins TRBV29-1 and TRBJ2-7, with 7 bases aligning to TRBD1. This CDR3 is built from 12 residues. J was trimmed by 6 bases and V by 7 bases; bases with no gene match: 9. Germline V CDR1 and CDR2: SQVTM, ANQGSEA. CDR3 residues: CSASGTEIEQYF. The CDR3, as DNA: TGCAGCGCCTCCGGGACAGAAATCGAGCAGTACTTC.

V is TRBV2 and J is TRBJ2-5; a weak D match, TRBD2 (5 bases). CDR1 is SNHLY and CDR2 is FYNNEI in the germline V gene. This CDR3 comprises 16 residues. V lost 6 bases and J lost 0, with 17 bases in between. Written as DNA, the CDR3 is TGTGCCAGCAGAGGAAGCGCTAGCTGGTACCAAGAGACCCAGTACTTC. Protein product: CASRGSASWYQETQYF.